A single sample gave rise to the 24 T cell receptor beta chains below, sequenced in a study of T cell changes during pregnancy in multiple sclerosis. Libraries were prepared by immunoSEQ multiplex PCR; TCRdb keeps only in-frame clonotypes and omits some of them. The data hold some 50,000 clones, with under 95% observed a single time. Source: CD8+ T cells from peripheral blood mononuclear cells, taken in the second trimester of pregnancy. These receptors originate from a female donor with multiple sclerosis, enrolled in a pregnancy study.

The V and J genes are TRBV5-5 and TRBJ1-5, with D unclear. The CDR3 extends over 14 amino acids. CDR1 SGHKS and CDR2 YYEKEE come from the germline V gene (reference sequence). Trimming cost V 0 bases and J 7 bases, with 11 bases left between them. The CDR3 DNA sequence: TGTGCCAGCAGCTTGGGAGGGCATGGCCAGCCCCAGCATTTT. Its protein is CASSLGGHGQPQHF.

The CDR3 reads CASSLARVWTEAFF. The CDR3 nucleotides are TGTGCCAGCAGCTTAGCGAGGGTATGGACTGAAGCTTTCTTT. The V gene is TRBV7-9, the J gene TRBJ1-1; D not certain. The CDR3 covers 14 residues. V was clipped by 0 bases and J by 5 bases, with 10 bases between them. Looked up from germline, CDR1 is SEHNR and CDR2 is FQNEAQ (reference sequence).

This clone occurred once. This chain uses TRBV11-1 with TRBJ2-7, with TRBD1 matching 11 bases. V shed 8 bases, J shed 2 bases, and the junction held 11 bases outside the gene matches. Looked up from germline, CDR1 is SGHAT and CDR2 is FQDESV (reference sequence). The CDR3 consists of 16 residues. CDR3 sequence: CASGIRGTGGPYEQYF. The CDR3 bases are TGTGCCAGCGGCATTCGCGGGACAGGGGGACCCTACGAGCAGTACTTC.

V usage is TRBV6-1 and J usage is TRBJ1-4; D uncertain. The germline V gene encodes CDR1 MNHNS and CDR2 SASEGT. The ends were cut back, 4 bases at V and 0 bases at J, with 12 bases in the middle. The CDR3 length is 16 residues. The CDR3 sequence is CASSGMAVATNEKLFF. The CDR3 DNA follows: TGTGCCAGCAGTGGTATGGCAGTGGCAACTAATGAAAAACTGTTTTTT.

V usage is TRBV10-3 and J usage is TRBJ2-3; a possible D gene is TRBD1 (5 bases). Germline V gene lookup returns CDR1 ENHRY and CDR2 SYGVKD. Trimming removed 1 base at V and 2 bases at J, with 10 bases between. The CDR3 has 15 amino acids. The CDR3 DNA reads as TGTGCCATCAGTGAGTTGGGGCCGGACACAGATACGCAGTATTTT. Its translation: CAISELGPDTDTQYF.

V is TRBV6-1 and J is TRBJ2-7; possible D gene TRBD2, 6 bases. Trimming shortened V by 7 bases and J by 3 bases, and 16 bases separated the two germline ends. Germline values: CDR1 MNHNS, CDR2 SASEGT. The CDR3 is 14 amino acids. This chain's CDR3 is CASTSWGEVYEQYF. The CDR3 region has the DNA TGTGCCAGCACCTCGTGGGGGGAAGTCTACGAGCAGTACTTC.

The rearrangement links TRBV7-8 to TRBJ1-5, with 7 nucleotides matching TRBD1. The ends lost 1 base at V and 7 bases at J; junction bases unmatched: 10. Germline V lookup: CDR1 SGHVS, CDR2 FQNEAQ. The length of the CDR3 is 16 residues. The CDR3 spells CASSLGGGASGQPQHF. DNA for the CDR3: TGTGCCAGCAGCTTAGGAGGGGGCGCGAGTGGCCAGCCCCAGCATTTT.

The J gene is TRBJ2-2, the V gene TRBV7-8; perhaps TRBD2 as D (5 bases). V lost 4 bases and J 1 base, leaving 13 bases between the germline ends. CDR1 and CDR2 (germline): SGHVS, FQNEAQ. The CDR3 extends over 16 amino acids. The CDR3 DNA is TGTGCCAGCAGCTCATACCTCCGGGAGAACACCGGGGAGCTGTTTTTT. Its translation: CASSSYLRENTGELFF.

The chain couples TRBV4-1 to TRBJ2-2; D ambiguous. With 1 base removed from V and 4 bases from J, the gap between germline ends came to 7 bases. The CDR3 is 14 amino acids. Looked up from germline, CDR1 is MGHRA and CDR2 is YSYEKL. The CDR3 bases are TGCGCCAGCAGCCAAGGTCCTTTCACCGGGGAGCTGTTTTTT. Translating it yields CASSQGPFTGELFF.

V and J are TRBV9 and TRBJ2-5; D perhaps matches TRBD2 (7 bases). Germline CDR1 is SGDLS and CDR2 is YYNGEE. V lost 4 bases to trimming and J lost 4 bases, with 17 bases between them. The CDR3 sequence is 15 residues long. CDR3 sequence reads: CASSPGGHLGETQYF. CDR3 nucleotides: TGTGCCAGCAGCCCCGGGGGGCACCTAGGAGAGACCCAGTACTTC.

This chain uses TRBV27 with TRBJ2-1, with 9 positions matching TRBD2. Losses at the gene ends were 4 bases for V and 3 bases for J; bases not matched to a gene: 7. The CDR3 consists of 16 residues. CDR1 MNHEY and CDR2 SMNVEV come from the germline V gene (reference sequence). CDR3 bases: TGTGCCAGCAGTTCGGGCGGGGGGGCGTTCTACAATGAGCAGTTCTTC. It is translated as CASSSGGGAFYNEQFF.

The gene calls are TRBV7-9 and TRBJ2-7; a possible D gene is TRBD1 (6 bases). The CDR3 totals 12 residues. From germline, CDR1 is SEHNR and CDR2 FQNEAQ (reference sequence). Trimming removed 4 bases from V and 7 bases from J, with 11 bases in between. This CDR3 is CASSSGQFEQYF. The DNA of the CDR3 is TGTGCCAGCAGCTCCGGACAGTTTGAGCAGTACTTC.

This clone was detected once. The rearrangement joins TRBV6-6 to TRBJ1-4; 11 bases fit TRBD1. From germline, CDR1 is MNHNY and CDR2 SVGAGI (reference sequence). The CDR3 length is 12 residues. The junction had 8 bases not matched to a gene; V was cut back by 11 bases and J by 12 bases. The DNA for the CDR3 is TGTGCCCCAGCGGGACAGGGGGAGGAACTGTTTTTT. Amino acids: CAPAGQGEELFF.

This clone has just one count. The CDR3 coding sequence is TGTGCCAGCAGCCCCACCTACAGGGTTAACTATGGCTACACCTTC. Protein product: CASSPTYRVNYGYTF. V and J are TRBV5-6 and TRBJ1-2, with D possibly being TRBD1 (6 bases). In germline, CDR1 is SGHDT, CDR2 YYEEEE. The V and J ends lost 4 bases and 1 base respectively, with 14 bases between them. This CDR3 contains 15 residues. The full variable domain, its missing parts supplied by reference TRBV5-6 and TRBJ1-2, is DAGVTQSPTHLIKTRGQQVTLRCSPKSGHDTVSWYQQALGQGPQFIFQYYEEEERQRGNFPDRFSGHQFPNYSSELNVNALLLGDSALYLCASSPTYRVNYGYTFGSGTRLTVV.

The chain links TRBV7-9 to TRBJ2-7, with D perhaps TRBD1 (6 bases). The germline gives CDR1 SEHNR, CDR2 FQNEAQ (reference sequence). CDR3 length: 17 residues. Trimming stripped 0 bases from V and 2 bases from J, with 17 bases between. Here the CDR3 DNA reads TGTGCCAGCAGCTTAGCCTCACCAGGGGTCGAGGCCTACGAGCAGTACTTC. Translated: CASSLASPGVEAYEQYF.

The chain links TRBV21-1 to TRBJ1-4; whether TRBD1, the table's D call, matches the DNA was not checked. TRBV21-1 is annotated as a pseudogene. The CDR3 has 12 amino acids. The CDR3 coding sequence is TGTGCCAGCAGCAGACAGAGTGAAAAACTGTTTTTT. It codes for CASSRQSEKLFF.

This clone occurred a few times. The chain couples TRBV5-5 to TRBJ2-1; D may be TRBD1 (6 bases). V lost 2 bases, J lost 4 bases, and 13 bases lay in between. This CDR3 spans 15 amino acids. Germline V gene data show CDR1 as SGHKS and CDR2 as YYEKEE (reference sequence). DNA for the CDR3: TGTGCCAGCAGCTTCAGTCAGGGGTTGTACAATGAGCAGTTCTTC. Translated: CASSFSQGLYNEQFF.

The chain uses TRBV7-6 and TRBJ1-4; D might be TRBD1 (5 bases). Germline CDR1 is SGHVS and CDR2 is FNYEAQ. Deletions cut 2 bases from V and 5 bases from J, with 18 bases between. This CDR3 contains 17 residues. Here the CDR3 DNA reads TGTGCCAGCAGCTTACTGGCTCTGGGGCCGAAGAATGAAAAACTGTTTTTT. Translated: CASSLLALGPKNEKLFF.

This chain links TRBV19 with TRBJ1-1; 8 bases agree with TRBD1. J gave up 4 bases and V 5 bases, and 6 bases lay outside the gene matches. The CDR3 spans 14 residues. Looked up from germline, CDR1 is LNHDA and CDR2 is SQIVND (reference sequence). CDR3 in amino acids: CASSPAGGPTEAFF. CDR3 DNA: TGTGCCAGTAGTCCTGCAGGGGGCCCCACTGAAGCTTTCTTT.

V usage is TRBV19 and J usage is TRBJ1-1; D may be TRBD1 (6 bases). The CDR3 loop spans 13 amino acids. V was cut by 3 bases and J by 6 bases, with 11 bases left in between. Germline V gene lookup returns CDR1 LNHDA and CDR2 SQIVND (reference sequence). CDR3: CASSIGGGAEAFF. In DNA, the CDR3 is TGTGCCAGTAGTATTGGAGGGGGGGCTGAAGCTTTCTTT.

V and J are TRBV10-3 and TRBJ2-5, with 7 bases lining up with TRBD2. The CDR3 contains 12 residues. V was clipped by 3 bases and J by 12 bases; unmatched bases: 7. Germline V lookup: CDR1 ENHRY, CDR2 SYGVKD. The CDR3 loop is CAISDWAGVEYF. CDR3 DNA sequence: TGTGCCATCAGTGATTGGGCGGGGGTAGAGTACTTC.

The chain is built from TRBV9 and TRBJ1-3; 10 bases map to TRBD1. Losses at the gene ends were 4 bases for V and 2 bases for J; bases not matched to a gene: 6. Per germline, CDR1 SGDLS and CDR2 YYNGEE. CDR3 length: 16 amino acids. CDR3 in DNA: TGTGCCAGCAGCCAAGGACAGGGGGGCGCTGGAAACACCATATATTTT. Translated, it gives CASSQGQGGAGNTIYF.

The genes are TRBV27 and TRBJ2-7; weak D call: TRBD2 (6 bases). Germline V gene lookup returns CDR1 MNHEY and CDR2 SMNVEV (reference sequence). V lost 7 bases, J lost 1 base, and 11 bases lay in between. The CDR3 loop spans 13 amino acids. CDR3 sequence: CASTRGGSYEQYF. DNA of the CDR3: TGTGCCAGCACCCGGGGAGGATCCTACGAGCAGTACTTC.

The CDR3 reads CAITDDRLGPQHF. The CDR3 region has the DNA TGTGCCATCACCGACGACAGGTTAGGGCCCCAGCATTTT. This chain connects TRBV10-3 to TRBJ1-5; TRBD1 might be the D (6 bases). The V and J ends lost 7 bases and 9 bases respectively, with 16 bases between them. Germline assignment: CDR1 ENHRY and CDR2 SYGVKD. This CDR3 region has 13 residues.